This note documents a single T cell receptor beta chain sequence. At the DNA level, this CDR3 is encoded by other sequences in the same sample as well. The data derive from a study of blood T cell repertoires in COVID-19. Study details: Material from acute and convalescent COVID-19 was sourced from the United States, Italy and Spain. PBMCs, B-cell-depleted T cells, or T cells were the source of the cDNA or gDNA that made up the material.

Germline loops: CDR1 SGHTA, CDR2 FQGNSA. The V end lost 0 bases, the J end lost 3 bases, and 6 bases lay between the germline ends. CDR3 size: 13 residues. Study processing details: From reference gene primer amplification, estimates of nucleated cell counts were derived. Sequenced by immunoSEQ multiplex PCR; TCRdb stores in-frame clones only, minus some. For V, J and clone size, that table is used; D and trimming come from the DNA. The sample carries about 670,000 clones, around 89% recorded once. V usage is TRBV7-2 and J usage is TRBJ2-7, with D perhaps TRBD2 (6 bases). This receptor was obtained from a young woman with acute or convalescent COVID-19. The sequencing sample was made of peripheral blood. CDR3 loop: CASSLAGGYEQYF. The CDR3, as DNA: TGTGCCAGCAGCTTAGCGGGGGGCTACGAGCAGTACTTC.